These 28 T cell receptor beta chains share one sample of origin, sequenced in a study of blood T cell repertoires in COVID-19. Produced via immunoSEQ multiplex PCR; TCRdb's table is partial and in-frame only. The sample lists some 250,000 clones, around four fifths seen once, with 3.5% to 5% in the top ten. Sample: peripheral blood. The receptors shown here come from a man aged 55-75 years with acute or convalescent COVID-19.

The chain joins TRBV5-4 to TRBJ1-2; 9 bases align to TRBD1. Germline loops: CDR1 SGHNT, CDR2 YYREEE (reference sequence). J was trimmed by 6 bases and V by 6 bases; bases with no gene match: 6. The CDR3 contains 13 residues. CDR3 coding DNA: TGTGCCAGCACCCTGGACAGGGGCCATGGCTACACCTTC. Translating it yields CASTLDRGHGYTF.

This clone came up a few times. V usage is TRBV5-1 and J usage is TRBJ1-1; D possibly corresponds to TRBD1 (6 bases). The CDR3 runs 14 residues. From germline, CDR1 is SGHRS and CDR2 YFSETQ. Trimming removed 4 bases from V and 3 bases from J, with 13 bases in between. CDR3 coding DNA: TGCGCCAGCAGCCCTGGACAGCGAGACACTGAAGCTTTCTTT. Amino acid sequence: CASSPGQRDTEAFF.

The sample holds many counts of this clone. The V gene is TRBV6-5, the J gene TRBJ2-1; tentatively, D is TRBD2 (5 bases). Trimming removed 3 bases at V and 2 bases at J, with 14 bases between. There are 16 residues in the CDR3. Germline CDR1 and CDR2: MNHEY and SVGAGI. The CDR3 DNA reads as TGTGCCAGCAGTTATTCGGCTAGAGGGCCCTACAATGAGCAGTTCTTC. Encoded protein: CASSYSARGPYNEQFF.

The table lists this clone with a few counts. The CDR3 spells CAWNFPGQREAFF. The CDR3 coding sequence is TGTGCCTGGAACTTCCCGGGACAGAGAGAAGCTTTCTTT. J is TRBJ1-1 and V is TRBV30; 7 bases fit TRBD1. J lost 8 bases, V lost 4 bases, and 10 bases had no gene match. The CDR3 has 13 amino acids. From germline, CDR1 is GTSNPN and CDR2 SVGIG (reference sequence).

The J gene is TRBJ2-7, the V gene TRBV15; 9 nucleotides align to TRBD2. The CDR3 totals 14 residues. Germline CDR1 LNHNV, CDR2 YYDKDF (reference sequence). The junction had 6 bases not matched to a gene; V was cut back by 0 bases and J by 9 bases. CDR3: CATSRDGGRAPQYF. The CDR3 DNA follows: TGTGCCACCAGCAGAGATGGCGGGAGGGCCCCGCAGTACTTC.

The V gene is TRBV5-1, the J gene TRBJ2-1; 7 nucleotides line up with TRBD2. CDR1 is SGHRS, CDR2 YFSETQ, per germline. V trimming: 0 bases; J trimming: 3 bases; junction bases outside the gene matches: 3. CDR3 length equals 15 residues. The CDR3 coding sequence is TGCGCCAGCAGCTTGGGTGTAGCGGGCTACAATGAGCAGTTCTTC. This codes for CASSLGVAGYNEQFF.

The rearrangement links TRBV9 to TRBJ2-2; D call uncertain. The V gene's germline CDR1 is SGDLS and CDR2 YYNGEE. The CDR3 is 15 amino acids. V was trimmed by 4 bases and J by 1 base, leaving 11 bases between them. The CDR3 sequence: CASSPRPGNTGELFF. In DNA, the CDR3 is TGTGCCAGCAGCCCCAGGCCAGGGAACACCGGGGAGCTGTTTTTT.

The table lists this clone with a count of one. The CDR3 nucleotides are TGTGCCAGCAGCGTGAGTAGCGGGGGACCCTACGAGCAGTACTTC. The encoded protein is CASSVSSGGPYEQYF. The rearrangement uses TRBV9 and TRBJ2-7; 9 nucleotides align to TRBD2. CDR1 SGDLS and CDR2 YYNGEE come from the germline V gene. This CDR3 has 15 amino acids. V trimming: 2 bases; J trimming: 2 bases; junction bases outside the gene matches: 5.

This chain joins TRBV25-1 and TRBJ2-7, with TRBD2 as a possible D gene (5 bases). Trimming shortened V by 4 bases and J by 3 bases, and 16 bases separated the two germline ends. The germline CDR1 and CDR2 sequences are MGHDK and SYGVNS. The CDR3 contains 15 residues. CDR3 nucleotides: TGTGCCAGCAGTGGCGGAGACTATCGCAACTACGAGCAGTACTTC. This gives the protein CASSGGDYRNYEQYF.

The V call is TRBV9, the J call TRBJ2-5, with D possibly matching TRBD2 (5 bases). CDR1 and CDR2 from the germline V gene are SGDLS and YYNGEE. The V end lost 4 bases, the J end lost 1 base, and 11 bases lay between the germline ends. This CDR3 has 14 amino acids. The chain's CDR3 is CASSPSAVQETQYF. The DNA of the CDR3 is TGTGCCAGCAGCCCCTCAGCGGTCCAAGAGACCCAGTACTTC.

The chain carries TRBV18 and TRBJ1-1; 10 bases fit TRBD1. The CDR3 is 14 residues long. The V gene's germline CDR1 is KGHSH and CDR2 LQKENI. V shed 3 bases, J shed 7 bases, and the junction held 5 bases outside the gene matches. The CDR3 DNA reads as TGTGCCAGCTCACCCGGGACAGGGGTTGGTGAAGCTTTCTTT. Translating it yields CASSPGTGVGEAFF.

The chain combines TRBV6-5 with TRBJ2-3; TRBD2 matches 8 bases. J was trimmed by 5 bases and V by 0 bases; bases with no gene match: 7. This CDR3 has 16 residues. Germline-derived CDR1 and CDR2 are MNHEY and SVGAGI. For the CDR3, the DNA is TGTGCCAGCAGTTACTCCCATCCAGCGGGGGTAGATACGCAGTATTTT. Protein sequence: CASSYSHPAGVDTQYF.

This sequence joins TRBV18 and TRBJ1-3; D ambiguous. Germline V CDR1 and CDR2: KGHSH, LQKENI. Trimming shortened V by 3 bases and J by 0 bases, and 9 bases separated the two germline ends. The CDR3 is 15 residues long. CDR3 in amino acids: CASSPPGISGNTIYF. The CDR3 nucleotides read TGTGCCAGCTCACCGCCGGGAATCTCTGGAAACACCATATATTTT.

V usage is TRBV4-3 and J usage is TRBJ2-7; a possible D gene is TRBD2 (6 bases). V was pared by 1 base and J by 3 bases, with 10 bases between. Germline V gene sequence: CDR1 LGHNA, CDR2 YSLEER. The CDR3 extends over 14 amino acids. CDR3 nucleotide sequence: TGCGCCAGCAGCCAAGTCCGGGGGAACTACGAGCAGTACTTC. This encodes CASSQVRGNYEQYF.

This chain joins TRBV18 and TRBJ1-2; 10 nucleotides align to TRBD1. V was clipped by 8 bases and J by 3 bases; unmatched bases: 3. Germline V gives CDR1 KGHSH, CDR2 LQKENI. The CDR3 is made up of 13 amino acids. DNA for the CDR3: TGTGCCAGCGCTGGACAGGGGGACTATGGCTACACCTTC. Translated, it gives CASAGQGDYGYTF.

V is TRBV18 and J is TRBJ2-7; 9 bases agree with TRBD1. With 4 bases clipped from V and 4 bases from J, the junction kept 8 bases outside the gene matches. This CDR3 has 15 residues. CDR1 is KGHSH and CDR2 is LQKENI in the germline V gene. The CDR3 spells CASSQSRDRVYEQYF. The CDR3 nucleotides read TGTGCCAGCTCACAATCCCGGGACAGGGTATACGAGCAGTACTTC.

CDR3 protein: CASRGANTGELFF. CDR3 coding DNA: TGTGCCAGCCGGGGGGCGAACACCGGGGAGCTGTTTTTT. The chain recombines TRBV2 with TRBJ2-2, with TRBD2 matching 7 bases. V gave up 8 bases and J gave up 0 bases; unmatched junction bases: 0. From germline, CDR1 is SNHLY and CDR2 FYNNEI. The CDR3 has 13 residues.

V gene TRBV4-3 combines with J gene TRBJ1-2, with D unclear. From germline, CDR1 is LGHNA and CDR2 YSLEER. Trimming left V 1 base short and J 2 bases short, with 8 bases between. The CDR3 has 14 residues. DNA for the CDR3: TGCGCCAGCAGCCAAGTTCAACAGAACTATGGCTACACCTTC. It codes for CASSQVQQNYGYTF.

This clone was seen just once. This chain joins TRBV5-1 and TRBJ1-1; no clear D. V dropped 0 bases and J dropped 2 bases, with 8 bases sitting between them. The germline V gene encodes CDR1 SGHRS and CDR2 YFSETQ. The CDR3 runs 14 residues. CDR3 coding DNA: TGCGCCAGCAGCTTGGTCGGAGTCAACACTGAAGCTTTCTTT. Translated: CASSLVGVNTEAFF.

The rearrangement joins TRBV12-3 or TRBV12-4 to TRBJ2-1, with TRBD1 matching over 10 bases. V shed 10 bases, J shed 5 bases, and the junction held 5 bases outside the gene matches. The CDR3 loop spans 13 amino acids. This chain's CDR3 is CATGTGDNNEQFF. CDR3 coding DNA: TGTGCCACCGGGACAGGGGATAACAATGAGCAGTTCTTC.

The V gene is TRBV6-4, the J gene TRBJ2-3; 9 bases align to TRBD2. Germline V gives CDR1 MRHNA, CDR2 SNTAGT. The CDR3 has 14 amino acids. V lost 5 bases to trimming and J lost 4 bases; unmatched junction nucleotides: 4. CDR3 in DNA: TGTGCCAGCAGTTCGGGACTAGCTGCAGATACGCAGTATTTT. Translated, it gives CASSSGLAADTQYF.

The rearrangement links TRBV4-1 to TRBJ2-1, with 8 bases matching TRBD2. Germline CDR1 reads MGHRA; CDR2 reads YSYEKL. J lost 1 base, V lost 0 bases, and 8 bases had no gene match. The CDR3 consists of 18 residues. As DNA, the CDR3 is TGCGCCAGCAGCCAAGATGGGGCTAGCGGGCGATCCTACAATGAGCAGTTCTTC. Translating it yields CASSQDGASGRSYNEQFF.

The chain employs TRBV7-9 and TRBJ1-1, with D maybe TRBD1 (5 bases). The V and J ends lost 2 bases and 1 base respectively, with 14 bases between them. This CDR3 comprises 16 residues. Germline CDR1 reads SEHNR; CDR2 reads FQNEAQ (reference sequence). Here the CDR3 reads CASSLLQGTGNTEAFF. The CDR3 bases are TGTGCCAGCAGCTTACTTCAGGGAACGGGGAACACTGAAGCTTTCTTT.

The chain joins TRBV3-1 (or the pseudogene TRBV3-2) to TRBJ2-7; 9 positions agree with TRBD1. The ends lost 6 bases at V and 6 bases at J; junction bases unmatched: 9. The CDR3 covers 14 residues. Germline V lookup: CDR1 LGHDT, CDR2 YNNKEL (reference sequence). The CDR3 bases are TGTGCCAGCAGACGGAGACAGGGGGGGTCCGAGCAGTACTTC. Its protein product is CASRRRQGGSEQYF.

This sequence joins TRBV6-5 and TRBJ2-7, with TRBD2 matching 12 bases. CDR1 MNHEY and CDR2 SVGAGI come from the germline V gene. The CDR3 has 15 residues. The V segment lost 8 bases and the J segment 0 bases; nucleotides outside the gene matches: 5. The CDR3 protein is CASGLAGGGSYEQYF. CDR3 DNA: TGTGCCAGCGGGCTAGCGGGGGGGGGCTCCTACGAGCAGTACTTC.

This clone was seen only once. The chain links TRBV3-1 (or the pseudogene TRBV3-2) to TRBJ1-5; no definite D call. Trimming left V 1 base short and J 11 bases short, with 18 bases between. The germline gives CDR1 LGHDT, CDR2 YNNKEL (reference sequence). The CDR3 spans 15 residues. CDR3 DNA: TGTGCCAGCAGCCAAGCTGGTCCTGGTTCTAGGTCCCAGCATTTT. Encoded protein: CASSQAGPGSRSQHF.

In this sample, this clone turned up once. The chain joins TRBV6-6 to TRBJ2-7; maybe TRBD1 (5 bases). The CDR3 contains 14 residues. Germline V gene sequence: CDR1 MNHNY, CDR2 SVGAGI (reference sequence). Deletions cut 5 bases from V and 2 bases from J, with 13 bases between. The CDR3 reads CASSPSRVTYEQYF. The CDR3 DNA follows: TGTGCCAGCAGTCCAAGCAGGGTTACCTACGAGCAGTACTTC.

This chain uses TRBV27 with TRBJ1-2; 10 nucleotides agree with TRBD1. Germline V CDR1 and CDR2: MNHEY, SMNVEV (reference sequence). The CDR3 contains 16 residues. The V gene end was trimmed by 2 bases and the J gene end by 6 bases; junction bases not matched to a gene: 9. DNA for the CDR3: TGTGCCAGCAGTTTAAACGCGGGACAGGGGACAAATGGCTACACCTTC. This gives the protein CASSLNAGQGTNGYTF.